The 24 T cell receptor beta chains in this list originate from one sample, sequenced in a study of T-cell reconstitution after alpha-beta-depleted transplantation in children. Preparation of the TCRbeta library used unique molecular identifiers. In TCRdb, the PCR reads were re-called with MiXCR into one record per CDR3 protein. This table holds 700,000 or so distinct CDR3 sequences, under 15% found once. Material: PBMCs, obtained before TCRalphabeta/CD19-depleted stem cell transplant. The receptor source for this set is a girl aged 2-9 years with congenital amegakaryocytic thrombocytopenia, due to receive a stem cell transplant.

The chain links TRBV20-1 to TRBJ2-6; D may be TRBD1 (5 bases). The length of the CDR3 is 16 residues. Germline lookup yields CDR1 DFQATT and CDR2 SNEGSKA (reference sequence). The V end lost 1 base, the J end lost 0 bases, and 10 bases lay between the germline ends. CDR3 in amino acids: CSARVPTVSGANVLTF. The CDR3 DNA sequence: TGCAGTGCTAGAGTTCCGACAGTCTCTGGGGCCAACGTCCTGACTTTC.

The sample holds many counts of this clonotype. The CDR3 region is CASSPPDTSASEQFF. The CDR3 nucleotides read TGTGCCAGCAGCCCCCCTGACACTAGCGCCAGTGAGCAGTTCTTC. The gene calls are TRBV7-9 and TRBJ2-1; TRBD2 matches at 7 bases. CDR1 is SEHNR and CDR2 is FQNEAQ in the germline V gene (reference sequence). V lost 5 bases, J lost 9 bases, and 13 bases stayed unmatched. The CDR3 runs to 15 residues. Using reference TRBV7-9 and TRBJ2-1 for the parts outside the CDR3, the full variable domain is DTGVSQNPRHKITKRGQNVTFRCDPISEHNRLYWYRQTLGQGPEFLTYFQNEAQLEKSRLLSDRFSAERPKGSFSTLEIQRTEQGDSAMYLCASSPPDTSASEQFFGPGTRLTVL.

The table lists this clonotype with many counts. CDR3 residues: CSVESRGTEAFF. The CDR3 coding sequence is TGCAGCGTTGAAAGCAGGGGCACTGAAGCTTTCTTT. J is TRBJ1-1 and V is TRBV29-1, with D maybe TRBD1 (6 bases). CDR3 length equals 12 residues. Germline V CDR1 and CDR2: SQVTM, ANQGSEA. Between the trimmed V and J ends, which lost 2 bases and 4 bases, there was a span of 8 bases.

Only a few counts were recorded for this clonotype. The chain links TRBV5-6 to TRBJ2-6, with no clear D. The germline gives CDR1 SGHDT, CDR2 YYEEEE. CDR3 length: 15 amino acids. Trimming removed 0 bases from V and 10 bases from J, with 14 bases in between. This chain's CDR3 is CASSLEIVPWNVLTF. The CDR3 DNA reads TGTGCCAGCAGCTTGGAGATAGTCCCCTGGAACGTCCTGACTTTC.

This rearrangement joins TRBV7-8 to TRBJ2-2; 8 nucleotides agree with TRBD2. The length of the CDR3 is 18 residues. Germline V gene sequence: CDR1 SGHVS, CDR2 FQNEAQ. Losses at the gene ends were 1 base for V and 6 bases for J; bases not matched to a gene: 13. The chain's CDR3 is CASSLGFSGSYLAGELFF. The CDR3 bases are TGTGCCAGCAGCTTAGGTTTCAGCGGGAGTTATCTGGCCGGGGAGCTGTTTTTT.

This clonotype showed up many times. The chain is built from TRBV20-1 and TRBJ2-7; 10 nucleotides match TRBD2. CDR3 length equals 18 residues. After removal of 0 bases from V and 3 bases from J, the junction contained 14 bases not matched to a gene. CDR1 is DFQATT and CDR2 is SNEGSKA in the germline V gene (reference sequence). The CDR3 here is CSARDYGVAGGISYEQYF. CDR3 in DNA: TGCAGTGCTAGAGATTATGGGGTAGCGGGAGGTATCAGCTACGAGCAGTACTTC.

A remark on this clonotype: This may stem from a read error, because a much larger clone lies one nucleotide away. The V and J genes are TRBV20-1 and TRBJ2-3, with D uncertain. The CDR3 consists of 14 residues. V was cut by 3 bases and J by 2 bases, with 12 bases left in between. Germline values: CDR1 DFQATT, CDR2 SNEGSKA (reference sequence). Here the CDR3 reads CSARKLTNTDTQYF. Written as DNA, the CDR3 is TGCAGTGCTAGGAAGCTGACGAACACAGATACGCAGTATTTT.

In the case of this clonotype: Given a much more abundant clone one base away, this may be a read error. J is TRBJ1-2 and V is TRBV5-1; no reliable D call. This CDR3 contains 13 residues. Germline CDR1 and CDR2: SGHRS and YFSETQ. The CDR3 DNA follows: TGCGTCAGCAGCTTGAGTCAGCAGTATGGCTACACCTTC. Residues: CVSSLSQQYGYTF. Using reference TRBV5-1 and TRBJ1-2 for the parts outside the CDR3, the full variable domain is KAGVTQTPRYLIKTRGQQVTLSCSPISGHRSVSWYQQTPGQGLQFLFEYFSETQRNKGNFPGRFSGRQFSNSRSEMNVSTLELGDSALYLCVSSLSQQYGYTFGSGTRLTVV.

This chain links TRBV7-2 with TRBJ2-1; D not certain. The CDR3 extends over 17 amino acids. The germline V gene has CDR1 SGHTA and CDR2 FQGNSA. V was clipped by 0 bases and J by 8 bases, with 20 bases between them. CDR3 region: CASSLARLVGTIDEQFF. The CDR3 nucleotides read TGTGCCAGCAGCTTAGCGCGTTTAGTAGGTACAATAGATGAGCAGTTCTTC.

This clonotype was detected a few times. The chain employs TRBV7-8 and TRBJ1-2; D uncertain. The V end lost 7 bases, the J end lost 2 bases, and 17 bases lay between the germline ends. The germline gives CDR1 SGHVS, CDR2 FQNEAQ. The CDR3 consists of 15 residues. This chain's CDR3 is CASTIPGLGNYGYTF. CDR3 nucleotides: TGTGCCAGCACCATCCCCGGTCTAGGCAACTATGGCTACACCTTC.

This clonotype appeared many times. The chain couples TRBV11-2 to TRBJ2-1; D may correspond to TRBD1 or TRBD2 (5 bases each). V was shortened by 0 bases and J by 7 bases, with 16 bases between the two germline ends. Germline loops: CDR1 SGHAT, CDR2 FQNNGV. This CDR3 has 16 residues. This CDR3 reads CASSLELGLAVNEQFF. Written as DNA, the CDR3 is TGTGCCAGCAGCTTAGAGCTGGGGCTAGCTGTTAATGAGCAGTTCTTC.

This clonotype has more than one count but fewer than ten. The chain has TRBV10-1 and TRBJ2-7, with D possibly TRBD1 on 6 matching bases. CDR3 length: 13 residues. Germline loops: CDR1 WNHNN, CDR2 SYGVQD (reference sequence). The V gene lost 4 bases and the J gene lost 6 bases, with 13 bases spanning the gap. The CDR3 here is CASSANRVGEQYF. For the CDR3, the DNA is TGCGCCAGCAGTGCGAACAGGGTTGGCGAGCAGTACTTC.

This clonotype has only a few counts. The chain links TRBV20-1 to TRBJ2-1, with 9 positions matching TRBD2. Trimming took 0 bases from V and 9 from J; bases not matched to a gene: 24. CDR1 and CDR2 (germline): DFQATT, SNEGSKA (reference sequence). The CDR3 length is 20 residues. CDR3 region: CSARDRPRISGGRADSEQFF. The CDR3 region has the DNA TGCAGTGCTAGAGATCGTCCTAGGATCTCGGGCGGGAGGGCCGATAGTGAGCAGTTCTTC.

The sample holds many counts of this clonotype. The chain recombines TRBV20-1 with TRBJ2-3; tentative D call: TRBD2 (6 bases). The CDR3 consists of 13 residues. CDR1 is DFQATT, CDR2 SNEGSKA, per germline (reference sequence). The V end was cut by 1 base, the J end by 3 bases, with 8 bases between. CDR3 sequence (DNA): TGCAGTGCTAGAGGAGCGGGTACAGATACGCAGTATTTT. Residues: CSARGAGTDTQYF.

This clonotype has ten or more counts. This sequence joins TRBV12-3 or TRBV12-4 and TRBJ2-3; no clear D gene. The CDR3 has 13 amino acids. V gave up 2 bases and J gave up 2 bases, with 5 bases separating them. The CDR3 DNA follows: TGTGCCAGCAGTTTAACCTTCACAGATACGCAGTATTTT. Amino acids: CASSLTFTDTQYF.

This clonotype was recorded many times. The genes are TRBV5-1 and TRBJ2-1; 7 bases match TRBD2. The CDR3 has 15 residues. V shed 2 bases, J shed 5 bases, and the junction held 7 bases outside the gene matches. Germline lookup yields CDR1 SGHRS and CDR2 YFSETQ. The CDR3 loop reads CASSLSSGINNEQFF. Here the CDR3 DNA reads TGCGCCAGCAGCTTATCTAGCGGTATCAACAATGAGCAGTTCTTC.

At least ten counts were recorded for this clonotype. The rearrangement joins TRBV20-1 to TRBJ2-1, with D perhaps matching TRBD2 (5 bases). Germline loops: CDR1 DFQATT, CDR2 SNEGSKA (reference sequence). The length of the CDR3 is 15 residues. Deletions cut 0 bases from V and 2 bases from J, with 11 bases between. CDR3 sequence (DNA): TGCAGTGCTAGAGATCCGGGATCCCCCTACAATGAGCAGTTCTTC. Translation: CSARDPGSPYNEQFF.

This clonotype was recorded a few times. The chain carries TRBV6-5 and TRBJ1-2, with 9 bases matching TRBD1. The CDR3 is 14 amino acids. The germline V gene encodes CDR1 MNHEY and CDR2 SVGAGI. With V trimmed by 4 bases and J by 7 bases, 7 bases remained unmatched. The CDR3 spells CASSSIQGAGGYTF. The CDR3 nucleotides are TGTGCCAGCAGTTCGATACAGGGGGCAGGTGGCTACACCTTC.

This clonotype showed up many times. V is TRBV5-1 and J is TRBJ1-3; 11 positions match TRBD1. Germline V CDR1 and CDR2: SGHRS, YFSETQ. This CDR3 spans 18 amino acids. V was pared by 4 bases and J by 0 bases, with 9 bases of the junction left unmatched. The CDR3 protein is CASSVTGTGGSSGNTIYF. DNA for the CDR3: TGCGCCAGCAGCGTGACCGGGACAGGGGGAAGCTCTGGAAACACCATATATTTT.

This clonotype was detected many times. The chain carries TRBV29-1 and TRBJ2-3; the D gene is possibly TRBD2 (6 bases). The germline CDR1 and CDR2 sequences are SQVTM and ANQGSEA. The CDR3 has 15 amino acids. Deletions cut 0 bases from V and 6 bases from J, with 16 bases between. CDR3: CSVEDQEGIYDTQYF. The DNA for the CDR3 is TGCAGCGTTGAAGATCAGGAGGGGATTTACGATACGCAGTATTTT.

This clonotype showed up just a few times. The chain combines TRBV3-1 with TRBJ2-2; D tentatively fits TRBD1 or TRBD2 (6 bases each). The CDR3 loop spans 17 amino acids. V lost 3 bases, J lost 4 bases, and 18 bases lay in between. Per germline, CDR1 LGHDT and CDR2 YNNKEL (reference sequence). The CDR3 coding sequence is TGTGCCAGCAGCCACATGGGGGGACACGGCCCCACCGGGGAGCTGTTTTTT. The encoded protein is CASSHMGGHGPTGELFF.

The table lists this clonotype with a few counts. V gene TRBV11-2 combines with J gene TRBJ2-1; D unresolved. The CDR3 spans 16 residues. Germline lookup yields CDR1 SGHAT and CDR2 FQNNGV. V was trimmed by 5 bases and J by 3 bases, leaving 17 bases between them. DNA for the CDR3: TGTGCCAGCAGCCTCACCGTGGTCCCCCTCTACAATGAGCAGTTCTTC. It is translated as CASSLTVVPLYNEQFF.

This clonotype appeared many times. The chain recombines TRBV20-1 with TRBJ1-4; D not resolved. The CDR3 is made up of 14 amino acids. Germline lookup yields CDR1 DFQATT and CDR2 SNEGSKA (reference sequence). With 5 bases removed from V and 5 bases from J, the gap between germline ends came to 15 bases. DNA for the CDR3: TGCAGTGCTCGATCCGGCAGCCCGAATGAAAAACTGTTTTTT. Its protein is CSARSGSPNEKLFF.

This clonotype was observed many times. The chain uses TRBV29-1 and TRBJ1-1; possibly TRBD1 for D (5 bases). V lost 7 bases, J lost 0 bases, and 12 bases lay in between. The CDR3 is made up of 13 amino acids. Germline CDR1 SQVTM, CDR2 ANQGSEA. The CDR3 bases are TGCAGCGCCTTGGGGCTCTTGAACACTGAAGCTTTCTTT. Translation: CSALGLLNTEAFF. Filled out from reference TRBV29-1 and TRBJ1-1, the complete variable domain reads SAVISQKPSRDICQRGTSLTIQCQVDSQVTMMFWYRQQPGQSLTLIATANQGSEATYESGFVIDKFPISRPNLTFSTLTVSNMSPEDSSIYLCSALGLLNTEAFFGQGTRLTVV.